The present entry profiles one T cell receptor (beta chain) with its context. Its antigen remains unknown. This specimen belongs to a study of lymphopenia after photon versus proton radiotherapy. Points from the study as a whole: Only patients who died were analyzed for survival; proton advantage is unproven. After lymphocyte nadir, photon-treated repertoires showed oligoclonal expansion, especially CD8+ Temra. Photon-treated patients lost naive T cells and TCR diversity; proton-treated stayed stable. In patients who died, overall survival fell as post-nadir TCR diversity dropped more.

Germline CDR1 reads MDHEN; CDR2 reads SYDVKM. The V end lost 3 bases, the J end lost 6 bases, and 14 bases lay between the germline ends. This CDR3 is built from 14 residues. TCRdb keeps only in-frame clones here, not all; method: immunoSEQ multiplex PCR. The sample consists of 150,000 to 200,000 clones, about 88% of them appearing once. The chain uses TRBV28 and TRBJ1-2; D not certain. The TCR was taken from a man aged 50 to 60 with gastric cancer. The sequencing used peripheral blood, collected from a patient treated with photon-based radiotherapy. The CDR3 protein is CASSFSSILDGYTF. In DNA form, the CDR3 reads TGTGCCAGCAGTTTTTCCAGCATCTTAGATGGCTACACCTTC.